The text below deals with one TCR beta chain. The target antigen is unknown. This sample was included in a study of T cells in tuberculosis. Study results and limitations: GMM-specific TCRs were nearer to active tuberculosis alpha repertoires, suggesting expansion.

V lost 0 bases to trimming and J lost 0 bases, with 8 bases between them. Per germline, CDR1 MNHEY and CDR2 SMNVEV (reference sequence). The CDR3 is 15 amino acids. Only in-frame clones appear in the TCRdb table, and some are missing; sequencing was by immunoSEQ multiplex PCR. The repertoire holds about 24,000 clones, with about 95% as singletons. Adolescents were screened for latent TB by skin test and IGRA. The rearrangement uses TRBV27 and TRBJ1-1, with D tentatively TRBD1 (5 bases). This TCR was sampled from a donor aged 10 to 29 with latent tuberculosis or without tuberculosis infection. Sample: PBMCs. The CDR3 nucleotides are TGTGCCAGCAGTTTATCCCAGGGTTTGAACACTGAAGCTTTCTTT. Protein product: CASSLSQGLNTEAFF.